The sequence of this TCR beta chain was determined in a study of blood T cell dynamics during melanoma immunotherapy. At the level of the study: Patients with metastatic melanoma got pembrolizumab or nivolumab-ipilimumab as first-line care.

Of note for this clone: The antigen remains unidentified.

Regarding the study as a whole: Disease-control patients' PBMC repertoires became either more clonal or more diverse at W3.

Every bulk PBMC sample received the same 350 ng of DNA. Measured with immunoSEQ multiplex PCR; TCRdb has only the in-frame clones, and not every one. The repertoire holds roughly 10,000 clones, with approximately 90% as singletons. This CDR3 spans 14 amino acids. V was pared by 8 bases and J by 3 bases, with 11 bases between. Germline CDR1 is SNHLY and CDR2 is FYNNEI. This sample's time point: week 3, after first cycle of checkpoint inhibitor. No patient had earlier systemic cancer treatment, concurrent immunosuppressants, or another active cancer. The sample was blood, taken from a patient treated with checkpoint blockade. V is TRBV2 and J is TRBJ2-6; the D is unclear. The sequence was collected from a human donor with melanoma. The CDR3 protein is CASESHNGANVLTF. CDR3 nucleotides: TGTGCCAGCGAGTCCCATAATGGGGCCAACGTCCTGACTTTC. Looking up the rest from reference TRBV2 and TRBJ2-6 gives the full variable domain: EPEVTQTPSHQVTQMGQEVILRCVPISNHLYFYWYRQILGQKVEFLVSFYNNEISEKSEIFDDQFSVERPDGSNFTLKIRSTKLEDSAMYFCASESHNGANVLTFGAGSRLTVL.